These 30 T cell receptor beta chains were all obtained from the same sample, sequenced in a study of shared clonotypes between healthy human individuals. TCRdb keeps only in-frame clones here, not all; method: immunoSEQ multiplex PCR. Of fewer than 850,000 clones detected, less than 80% appear once; the ten largest clones hold approximately 2%. The sequencing input was memory CD4+ T cells sorted from blood. The sample's subset: CD45RA-negative fraction. The origin of the receptors is a woman aged 25-40 years in good health.

This clone was found a few times. Other DNA sequences in this specimen translate into the identical CDR3. This chain uses TRBV2 with TRBJ1-5; D call uncertain. V was shortened by 4 bases and J by 3 bases, with 7 bases between the two germline ends. There are 13 residues in the CDR3. Germline CDR1 and CDR2: SNHLY and FYNNEI. CDR3 amino acids: CASSVGNNQPQHF. The DNA for the CDR3 is TGTGCCAGCAGTGTGGGGAACAATCAGCCCCAGCATTTT.

A word on this clone: Since a much larger clone is just one base distant, this may be a read error. The CDR3 DNA reads TGTGCCAGCAGCTTAAGAGGTCAGCCCCAGCATTTT. It translates to CASSLRGQPQHF. This chain uses TRBV7-9 with TRBJ1-5; no reliable D call. Germline V CDR1 and CDR2: SEHNR, FQNEAQ (reference sequence). V gave up 2 bases and J gave up 6 bases, with 5 bases separating them. The CDR3 extends over 12 amino acids. The full variable domain, its missing parts supplied by reference TRBV7-9 and TRBJ1-5, is DTGVSQNPRHKITKRGQNVTFRCDPISEHNRLYWYRQTLGQGPEFLTYFQNEAQLEKSRLLSDRFSAERPKGSFSTLEIQRTEQGDSAMYLCASSLRGQPQHFGDGTRLSIL.

V and J are TRBV28 and TRBJ2-1; D gene uncertain. Trimming cost V 8 bases and J 1 base, with 9 bases left between them. Looked up from germline, CDR1 is MDHEN and CDR2 is SYDVKM. This CDR3 spans 13 amino acids. The CDR3 region is CASGGDSYNEQFF. The CDR3 DNA reads TGTGCCAGCGGTGGTGATTCCTACAATGAGCAGTTCTTC. The whole variable domain, filled in from reference TRBV28 and TRBJ2-1, reads DVKVTQSSRYLVKRTGEKVFLECVQDMDHENMFWYRQDPGLGLRLIYFSYDVKMKEKGDIPEGYSVSREKKERFSLILESASTNQTSMYLCASGGDSYNEQFFGPGTRLTVL.

This clone was counted between two and nine times. The V gene is TRBV29-1, the J gene TRBJ1-1; TRBD1 might be the D (6 bases). CDR3 length: 15 residues. Germline lookup yields CDR1 SQVTM and CDR2 ANQGSEA. V lost 7 bases, J lost 0 bases, and 18 bases lay in between. In DNA form, the CDR3 reads TGCAGCGCCGACGACCGGGGGGGCATGAACACTGAAGCTTTCTTT. This encodes CSADDRGGMNTEAFF.

The table lists this clone with a few counts. The V call is TRBV27, the J call TRBJ1-3; 9 nucleotides agree with TRBD1. CDR3 size: 14 residues. The V segment lost 6 bases and the J segment 4 bases; nucleotides outside the gene matches: 4. The germline V gene encodes CDR1 MNHEY and CDR2 SMNVEV (reference sequence). CDR3 nucleotides: TGTGCCAGCAGACAGGGGGCGCTAGGAAACACCATATATTTT. Protein: CASRQGALGNTIYF.

This sequence joins TRBV7-9 and TRBJ1-2; TRBD1 matches 7 bases. J was trimmed by 3 bases and V by 3 bases; bases with no gene match: 1. Germline V gives CDR1 SEHNR, CDR2 FQNEAQ (reference sequence). The CDR3 is made up of 13 amino acids. CDR3 loop: CASSFGQDYGYTF. The CDR3 DNA reads as TGTGCCAGCAGCTTTGGACAGGACTATGGCTACACCTTC.

This rearrangement joins TRBV7-9 to TRBJ1-5; 8 bases align to TRBD1. This CDR3 spans 13 amino acids. The junction had 6 bases not matched to a gene; V was cut back by 5 bases and J by 9 bases. Germline V gene sequence: CDR1 SEHNR, CDR2 FQNEAQ (reference sequence). In DNA, the CDR3 is TGTGCCAGCAGCCGCGGACAGGGCCGGCCCCAGCATTTT. The encoded protein is CASSRGQGRPQHF.

Points on this clone: Other DNA sequences in this specimen translate into the identical CDR3. V gene TRBV19 combines with J gene TRBJ1-1; TRBD1 might be the D (5 bases). The ends were cut back, 6 bases at V and 1 base at J, with 12 bases in the middle. The length of the CDR3 is 14 residues. CDR1 LNHDA and CDR2 SQIVND come from the germline V gene (reference sequence). As DNA, the CDR3 is TGTGCCAGTAGAAAAGGGGATGGGAACACTGAAGCTTTCTTT. Translation gives CASRKGDGNTEAFF.

The chain uses TRBV5-4 and TRBJ2-5; D is perhaps TRBD1 (5 bases). V lost 2 bases to trimming and J lost 5 bases, with 16 bases between them. The CDR3 spans 15 residues. Germline V gene sequence: CDR1 SGHNT, CDR2 YYREEE (reference sequence). CDR3: CASSLQGVAAETQYF. Written as DNA, the CDR3 is TGTGCCAGCAGCTTACAAGGGGTAGCTGCGGAGACCCAGTACTTC.

The CDR3 coding sequence is TGTGCCAGCAGTTCCGGGAGGGCCTACGAGCAGTACTTC. Translated, it gives CASSSGRAYEQYF. V gene TRBV6-5 combines with J gene TRBJ2-7; 8 bases are a match to TRBD2. The CDR3 extends over 13 amino acids. CDR1 is MNHEY, CDR2 SVGAGI, per germline. Trimming removed 4 bases from V and 2 bases from J; junction bases left unmatched: 1.

The chain combines TRBV11-2 with TRBJ2-1, with 12 nucleotides matching TRBD2. After removal of 3 bases from V and 9 bases from J, the junction contained 6 bases not matched to a gene. Germline V gives CDR1 SGHAT, CDR2 FQNNGV. CDR3 size: 15 residues. The CDR3 DNA reads as TGTGCCAGCAGCTTCCTAGCGGGAGGGCCGGTTGAGCAGTTCTTC. Encoded protein: CASSFLAGGPVEQFF.

V and J are TRBV5-1 and TRBJ2-3, with 9 bases aligning to TRBD1. Unmatched junction bases numbered 13, after V lost 5 bases and J lost 0 bases. From germline, CDR1 is SGHRS and CDR2 YFSETQ. The CDR3 is made up of 18 amino acids. The CDR3 region is CASRKQTGGHTSTDTQYF. Written as DNA, the CDR3 is TGCGCCAGCAGGAAGCAGACAGGGGGGCACACTAGCACAGATACGCAGTATTTT.

The sample holds one count of this clone. The chain recombines TRBV11-2 with TRBJ1-1, with D unresolved. V dropped 5 bases and J dropped 0 bases, with 7 bases sitting between them. The germline CDR1 and CDR2 sequences are SGHAT and FQNNGV. The CDR3 sequence is 13 residues long. CDR3 DNA: TGTGCCAGCAGCCGAACCTTGAACACTGAAGCTTTCTTT. Protein sequence: CASSRTLNTEAFF.

The CDR3 sequence is CASTTGGGRNEQFF. The CDR3 DNA reads TGTGCCAGTACCACCGGGGGGGGACGAAATGAGCAGTTCTTC. V and J are TRBV19 and TRBJ2-1, with 8 bases matching TRBD2. The V segment lost 7 bases and the J segment 7 bases; nucleotides outside the gene matches: 9. Germline V gene lookup returns CDR1 LNHDA and CDR2 SQIVND (reference sequence). This CDR3 region has 14 residues.

This chain connects TRBV6-6 to TRBJ1-1; D remains unclear. The CDR3 length is 14 residues. Germline V gene data show CDR1 as MNHNY and CDR2 as SVGAGI (reference sequence). V lost 2 bases and J 4 bases, leaving 11 bases between the germline ends. CDR3 sequence (DNA): TGTGCCAGCAGTTACCAGGACGGCGGCACTGAAGCTTTCTTT. It is translated as CASSYQDGGTEAFF.

This chain links TRBV9 with TRBJ2-7; perhaps TRBD2 as D (6 bases). The CDR3 is made up of 15 amino acids. Deletions cut 3 bases from V and 2 bases from J, with 15 bases between. Germline-derived CDR1 and CDR2 are SGDLS and YYNGEE. CDR3 in amino acids: CASSEGLAGTYEQYF. In nucleotides, the CDR3 is TGTGCCAGCAGCGAGGGTCTTGCGGGGACCTACGAGCAGTACTTC.

The V and J genes are TRBV7-9 and TRBJ2-7, with D tentatively TRBD2 (5 bases). Germline loops: CDR1 SEHNR, CDR2 FQNEAQ (reference sequence). V gave up 4 bases and J gave up 0 bases, with 13 bases separating them. CDR3 length: 15 residues. In DNA form, the CDR3 reads TGTGCCAGCAGCTGGTCCGGCGGGCTCTCCTACGAGCAGTACTTC. It translates to CASSWSGGLSYEQYF. The full variable domain, its missing parts supplied by reference TRBV7-9 and TRBJ2-7, is DTGVSQNPRHKITKRGQNVTFRCDPISEHNRLYWYRQTLGQGPEFLTYFQNEAQLEKSRLLSDRFSAERPKGSFSTLEIQRTEQGDSAMYLCASSWSGGLSYEQYFGPGTRLTVT.

The J gene is TRBJ2-7, the V gene TRBV2; the match to TRBD2 covers 7 bases. Germline-derived CDR1 and CDR2 are SNHLY and FYNNEI. This CDR3 is 16 amino acids long. J was trimmed by 0 bases and V by 4 bases; bases with no gene match: 9. The CDR3 nucleotides are TGTGCCAGCAGTGGGGGGGGACGGAGAATCTCCTACGAGCAGTACTTC. Translation: CASSGGGRRISYEQYF.

The sample holds one count of this clone. The chain is built from TRBV19 and TRBJ2-7; D is undetermined. The length of the CDR3 is 15 residues. The germline CDR1 and CDR2 sequences are LNHDA and SQIVND (reference sequence). V was clipped by 3 bases and J by 3 bases, with 15 bases between them. CDR3 bases: TGTGCCAGTAGTATGATAGGTGGCAGTAGCTACGAGCAGTACTTC. It is translated as CASSMIGGSSYEQYF.

This chain uses TRBV6-4 with TRBJ2-1, with 7 nucleotides matching TRBD1. The length of the CDR3 is 16 residues. CDR1 is MRHNA and CDR2 is SNTAGT in the germline V gene. Germline trimming cut 10 bases from V and 6 bases from J; bases unmatched to any gene: 18. DNA for the CDR3: TGTGCCACCGAAGGCGACAGGGTCGGTTGTGGCAATGAGCAGTTCTTC. The encoded protein is CATEGDRVGCGNEQFF.

The V and J genes are TRBV6-6 and TRBJ1-2; a possible D gene is TRBD1 (5 bases). The CDR3 contains 14 residues. Looked up from germline, CDR1 is MNHNY and CDR2 is SVGAGI (reference sequence). V dropped 6 bases and J dropped 5 bases, with 16 bases sitting between them. CDR3 in amino acids: CASSPGTISYGYTF. The CDR3 DNA sequence: TGTGCCAGCAGCCCCGGGACGATAAGTTATGGCTACACCTTC.

This clone was seen a single time. V gene TRBV6-1 combines with J gene TRBJ2-7; 8 bases match TRBD2. V gave up 5 bases and J gave up 8 bases; unmatched junction bases: 11. The germline V gene has CDR1 MNHNS and CDR2 SASEGT. CDR3 length equals 14 residues. The CDR3 is CASSLSGISQKQYF. In nucleotides, the CDR3 is TGTGCCAGCAGTCTTAGCGGGATCTCTCAGAAGCAGTACTTC.

The V call is TRBV5-4, the J call TRBJ2-1; perhaps TRBD2 as D (6 bases). Germline V gene data show CDR1 as SGHNT and CDR2 as YYREEE (reference sequence). The CDR3 spans 16 residues. V was trimmed by 0 bases and J by 2 bases, leaving 12 bases between them. The CDR3 sequence: CASSLAGAGTYNEQFF. The CDR3, as DNA: TGTGCCAGCAGCTTGGCGGGAGCGGGTACCTACAATGAGCAGTTCTTC. The entire variable domain, with the rest obtained from reference TRBV5-4 and TRBJ2-1, is as follows: ETGVTQSPTHLIKTRGQQVTLRCSSQSGHNTVSWYQQALGQGPQFIFQYYREEENGRGNFPPRFSGLQFPNYSSELNVNALELDDSALYLCASSLAGAGTYNEQFFGPGTRLTVL.

The chain has TRBV6-6 and TRBJ1-2; weak D call: TRBD1 (5 bases). Trimming shortened V by 5 bases and J by 1 base, and 11 bases separated the two germline ends. Germline assignment: CDR1 MNHNY and CDR2 SVGAGI (reference sequence). The CDR3 extends over 14 amino acids. The CDR3 spells CASSTLDSNYGYTF. Written as DNA, the CDR3 is TGTGCCAGCAGTACTCTAGACAGTAACTATGGCTACACCTTC.

V and J are TRBV28 and TRBJ1-1; possible D gene TRBD1, 6 bases. V was shortened by 7 bases and J by 1 base, with 22 bases between the two germline ends. This CDR3 has 17 residues. Germline values: CDR1 MDHEN, CDR2 SYDVKM. CDR3 nucleotides: TGTGCCAGCAATCGACCCGGACAAGGGGGAGGGAACACTGAAGCTTTCTTT. It yields the protein CASNRPGQGGGNTEAFF.

The chain has TRBV4-1 and TRBJ1-1, with D tentatively TRBD1 (5 bases). Trimming left V 0 bases short and J 10 bases short, with 12 bases between. Germline CDR1 reads MGHRA; CDR2 reads YSYEKL. The CDR3 length is 13 residues. CDR3 region: CASSQDPWGGAFF. In DNA form, the CDR3 reads TGCGCCAGCAGCCAAGACCCCTGGGGGGGAGCTTTCTTT.

DNA for the CDR3: TGCGCCAGCAGCCCTTCACAGGGTTGGACCGGGGAGCTGTTTTTT. Amino acid sequence: CASSPSQGWTGELFF. This sequence joins TRBV5-1 and TRBJ2-2; D is perhaps TRBD1 (6 bases). Per germline, CDR1 SGHRS and CDR2 YFSETQ. V was shortened by 4 bases and J by 5 bases, with 15 bases between the two germline ends. The CDR3 covers 15 residues.

This clone was counted a single time. The chain links TRBV5-1 to TRBJ2-1, with 12 bases fitting TRBD2. J was trimmed by 6 bases and V by 0 bases; bases with no gene match: 4. The germline gives CDR1 SGHRS, CDR2 YFSETQ. This CDR3 region has 16 residues. The CDR3 loop reads CASSLAGLAGSNEQFF. The CDR3, as DNA: TGCGCCAGCAGCTTGGCCGGACTAGCGGGAAGCAATGAGCAGTTCTTC.

CDR3 DNA sequence: TGTGCCAGCAGCTTAGTGGTAGCGGGAGGGACGACGCAGTATTTT. Translating gives CASSLVVAGGTTQYF. The chain employs TRBV7-9 and TRBJ2-3, with 11 bases aligning to TRBD2. CDR3 length equals 15 residues. J gave up 9 bases and V 1 base, and 6 bases lay outside the gene matches. CDR1 and CDR2 from the germline V gene are SEHNR and FQNEAQ (reference sequence).

This chain joins TRBV4-1 and TRBJ2-1, with 7 bases aligning to TRBD2. This CDR3 has 15 residues. Unmatched junction bases numbered 6, after V lost 3 bases and J lost 4 bases. Germline-derived CDR1 and CDR2 are MGHRA and YSYEKL. CDR3 sequence reads: CASSQSGTLYNEQFF. CDR3 bases: TGCGCCAGCAGCCAGAGCGGGACCCTATACAATGAGCAGTTCTTC.